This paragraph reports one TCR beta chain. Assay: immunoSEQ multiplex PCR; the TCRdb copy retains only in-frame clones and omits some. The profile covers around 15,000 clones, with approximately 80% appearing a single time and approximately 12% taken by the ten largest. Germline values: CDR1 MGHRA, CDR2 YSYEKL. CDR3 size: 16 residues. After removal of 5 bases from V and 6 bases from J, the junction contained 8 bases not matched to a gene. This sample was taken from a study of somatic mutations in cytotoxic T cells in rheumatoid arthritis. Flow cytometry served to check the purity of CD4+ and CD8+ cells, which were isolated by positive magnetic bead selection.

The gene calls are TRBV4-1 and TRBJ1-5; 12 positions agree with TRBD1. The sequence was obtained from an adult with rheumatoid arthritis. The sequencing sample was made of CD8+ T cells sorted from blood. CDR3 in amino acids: CASSATGTGGTQPQHF. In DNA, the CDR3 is TGCGCCAGCAGCGCAACCGGGACAGGGGGCACTCAGCCCCAGCATTTT.